These 32 T cell receptor beta chains came from one sample sequenced in a study of blood T cell repertoires in COVID-19. Some clones are missing from TCRdb's copy, which holds only in-frame ones; the method was immunoSEQ multiplex PCR. The sample has under 50,000 clones; 80% to 95% are singletons. Input material: peripheral blood. These receptors all come from a man in his 60s with COVID-19, enrolled during active disease.

The rearrangement links TRBV2 to TRBJ2-2; maybe TRBD1 (6 bases). The CDR3 loop spans 16 amino acids. The V end was cut by 5 bases, the J end by 0 bases, with 13 bases between. Looked up from germline, CDR1 is SNHLY and CDR2 is FYNNEI. CDR3 protein: CASSIDRPPNTGELFF. The CDR3 nucleotides are TGTGCCAGCAGTATCGACAGGCCCCCGAACACCGGGGAGCTGTTTTTT.

The rearrangement links TRBV7-9 to TRBJ1-2, with 8 bases matching TRBD1. V dropped 6 bases and J dropped 4; count of bases not matched to a gene: 10. There are 15 residues in the CDR3. Germline V gene lookup returns CDR1 SEHNR and CDR2 FQNEAQ (reference sequence). The CDR3 is CASRTSRGRSYGYTF. The CDR3 DNA reads as TGTGCCAGCAGAACCAGCAGGGGGCGATCCTATGGCTACACCTTC. Full variable domain (remainder filled in from reference TRBV7-9 and TRBJ1-2): DTGVSQNPRHKITKRGQNVTFRCDPISEHNRLYWYRQTLGQGPEFLTYFQNEAQLEKSRLLSDRFSAERPKGSFSTLEIQRTEQGDSAMYLCASRTSRGRSYGYTFGSGTRLTVV.

The chain uses TRBV24-1 and TRBJ2-2; a possible D gene is TRBD2 (6 bases). The CDR3 has 13 amino acids. In germline, CDR1 is KGHDR, CDR2 SFDVKD. Trimming took off 3 bases at V and 9 bases at J, with 10 bases between the two ends. The CDR3 DNA is TGTGCCACCAGTGATAAAACTAGCTGGGAGCTGTTTTTT. It specifies CATSDKTSWELFF.

This clone was observed a few times. The V and J genes are TRBV6-1 and TRBJ1-4; perhaps TRBD1 as D (6 bases). The length of the CDR3 is 21 residues. Germline values: CDR1 MNHNS, CDR2 SASEGT. The V and J ends lost 1 base and 1 base respectively, with 25 bases between them. CDR3 protein: CASSEGELGRGYRRTNEKLFF. The DNA for the CDR3 is TGTGCCAGCAGTGAAGGAGAGTTGGGCAGGGGTTATCGTAGAACTAATGAAAAACTGTTTTTT.

This rearrangement joins TRBV19 to TRBJ1-2, with D possibly matching TRBD1 (5 bases). The germline V gene encodes CDR1 LNHDA and CDR2 SQIVND (reference sequence). V was pared by 6 bases and J by 0 bases, with 11 bases between. The CDR3 spans 14 residues. The CDR3: CASRLQEPNYGYTF. As DNA, the CDR3 is TGTGCCAGTAGGTTACAGGAACCTAACTATGGCTACACCTTC.

V and J are TRBV11-2 and TRBJ2-6; 9 bases fit TRBD1. Germline V gene data show CDR1 as SGHAT and CDR2 as FQNNGV. The CDR3 contains 19 residues. V was clipped by 1 base and J by 2 bases; unmatched bases: 9. CDR3 protein: CASSLGFGQGLAGANVLTF. The CDR3 nucleotides read TGTGCCAGCAGCTTAGGATTCGGACAGGGGTTGGCTGGGGCCAACGTCCTGACTTTC.

The chain is built from TRBV15 and TRBJ2-5; 8 nucleotides match TRBD1. Germline loops: CDR1 LNHNV, CDR2 YYDKDF (reference sequence). Trimming at V came to 2 bases and at J to 1 base, leaving 9 bases not matched to a gene. This CDR3 contains 17 residues. The CDR3 bases are TGTGCCACCAGCAGATTAGGACAGGGAATCGGCCAAGAGACCCAGTACTTC. It translates to CATSRLGQGIGQETQYF.

The chain uses TRBV24-1 and TRBJ2-1, with D tentatively TRBD2 (5 bases). V lost 4 bases, J lost 0 bases, and 6 bases lay in between. Germline CDR1 and CDR2: KGHDR and SFDVKD. There are 14 residues in the CDR3. CDR3 bases: TGTGCCACCAGTGACGGGGTCTCCTACAATGAGCAGTTCTTC. Encoded protein: CATSDGVSYNEQFF.

The chain has TRBV4-3 and TRBJ1-2, with TRBD1 as a possible D gene (5 bases). Germline CDR1 is LGHNA and CDR2 is YSLEER. The CDR3 is 14 amino acids. The germline V and J ends were trimmed by 0 bases and 2 bases, with 7 bases remaining between them. CDR3: CASSQDTGNYGYTF. The CDR3, as DNA: TGCGCCAGCAGCCAAGATACAGGAAACTATGGCTACACCTTC.

This chain links TRBV3-1 (or the pseudogene TRBV3-2) with TRBJ2-3; TRBD2 aligns across 9 bases. The V gene end was trimmed by 5 bases and the J gene end by 4 bases; junction bases not matched to a gene: 7. This CDR3 region has 15 residues. CDR1 is LGHDT, CDR2 YNNKEL, per germline (reference sequence). Here the CDR3 reads CASSGRTSVADTQYF. Written as DNA, the CDR3 is TGTGCCAGCAGCGGCCGGACTAGCGTGGCAGATACGCAGTATTTT.

The chain uses TRBV20-1 and TRBJ2-3; tentatively, D is TRBD2 (7 bases). The CDR3 loop spans 13 amino acids. V was clipped by 3 bases and J by 6 bases, with 13 bases between them. The germline V gene has CDR1 DFQATT and CDR2 SNEGSKA (reference sequence). The CDR3 DNA follows: TGCAGTGCTAGTAAGGGGGGGGAGGATACGCAGTATTTT. Protein product: CSASKGGEDTQYF.

The V gene is TRBV5-1, the J gene TRBJ2-1; possible D gene TRBD2, 5 bases. Trimming removed 2 bases from V and 6 bases from J, with 12 bases in between. Germline CDR1 and CDR2: SGHRS and YFSETQ. The CDR3 sequence is 14 residues long. The CDR3 DNA is TGCGCCAGCAGCTTCACCCCTGGAGGCAATGAGCAGTTCTTC. It is translated as CASSFTPGGNEQFF.

The rearrangement joins TRBV7-2 to TRBJ2-7, with 8 nucleotides matching TRBD1. CDR3 length: 14 residues. V was pared by 1 base and J by 7 bases, with 6 bases of the junction left unmatched. Germline CDR1 reads SGHTA; CDR2 reads FQGNSA. The CDR3: CASSLGTGPWEQYF. DNA for the CDR3: TGTGCCAGCAGCTTAGGGACAGGGCCGTGGGAGCAGTACTTC.

The chain couples TRBV3-1 (or the pseudogene TRBV3-2) to TRBJ1-1; perhaps TRBD1 as D (6 bases). The CDR3 runs to 16 residues. Trimming took 5 bases from V and 0 from J, leaving 16 bases between them. Germline loops: CDR1 LGHDT, CDR2 YNNKEL (reference sequence). CDR3 protein: CASSAGGGAMNTEAFF. CDR3 coding DNA: TGTGCCAGCAGCGCTGGGGGGGGCGCCATGAACACTGAAGCTTTCTTT.

The chain has TRBV30 and TRBJ2-7, with TRBD1 as a possible D gene (6 bases). The CDR3 runs to 16 residues. Germline CDR1 GTSNPN, CDR2 SVGIG (reference sequence). Trimming shortened V by 0 bases and J by 4 bases, and 19 bases separated the two germline ends. The CDR3 sequence: CAWSVLPMAGVYEQYF. In nucleotides, the CDR3 is TGTGCCTGGAGTGTACTACCCATGGCAGGGGTGTACGAGCAGTACTTC.

The chain carries TRBV7-9 and TRBJ2-1; tentative D call: TRBD1 (5 bases). The germline V gene encodes CDR1 SEHNR and CDR2 FQNEAQ (reference sequence). This CDR3 has 13 amino acids. Trimming cost V 1 base and J 9 bases, with 10 bases left between them. CDR3 in amino acids: CASSLVVRGEQFF. For the CDR3, the DNA is TGTGCCAGCAGCTTAGTAGTAAGGGGTGAGCAGTTCTTC. The complete variable domain, with remaining parts taken from reference TRBV7-9 and TRBJ2-1, reads DTGVSQNPRHKITKRGQNVTFRCDPISEHNRLYWYRQTLGQGPEFLTYFQNEAQLEKSRLLSDRFSAERPKGSFSTLEIQRTEQGDSAMYLCASSLVVRGEQFFGPGTRLTVL.

The rearrangement joins TRBV28 to TRBJ1-3; tentatively, D is TRBD1 (6 bases). V was clipped by 5 bases and J by 0 bases, with 14 bases between them. This CDR3 has 16 amino acids. Germline CDR1 reads MDHEN; CDR2 reads SYDVKM. CDR3 nucleotide sequence: TGTGCCAGCAGTCCCCGACAGGTTCCCTCTGGAAACACCATATATTTT. Translation gives CASSPRQVPSGNTIYF.

The rearrangement links TRBV3-1 (or the pseudogene TRBV3-2) to TRBJ1-5; no firm D call. The CDR3 runs 13 residues. The germline V and J ends were trimmed by 8 bases and 1 base, with 9 bases remaining between them. Germline CDR1 LGHDT, CDR2 YNNKEL (reference sequence). CDR3 in amino acids: CASGRQSNQPQHF. CDR3 in DNA: TGTGCCAGCGGCCGGCAGAGCAATCAGCCCCAGCATTTT.

This clone was seen only once. The V call is TRBV7-2, the J call TRBJ1-1; TRBD1 matches at 8 bases. This CDR3 is 14 amino acids long. V dropped 5 bases and J dropped 11; count of bases not matched to a gene: 13. In germline, CDR1 is SGHTA, CDR2 FQGNSA. In nucleotides, the CDR3 is TGTGCCAGCAGCCTTCAGGGGGCGGCTAAGGTGGCTTTCTTT. Its protein product is CASSLQGAAKVAFF.

The V call is TRBV6-1, the J call TRBJ1-5; 11 nucleotides line up with TRBD1. This CDR3 contains 19 residues. V gave up 3 bases and J gave up 1 base; unmatched junction bases: 11. Germline CDR1 reads MNHNS; CDR2 reads SASEGT. CDR3 nucleotides: TGTGCCAGCAGTGACCGGGACAGGGGGTTAGGGGTGAGCAATCAGCCCCAGCATTTT. It encodes CASSDRDRGLGVSNQPQHF.

V and J are TRBV6-5 and TRBJ1-2, with 8 bases matching TRBD1. CDR1 is MNHEY, CDR2 SVGAGI, per germline. The ends lost 5 bases at V and 7 bases at J; junction bases unmatched: 12. The CDR3 spans 15 residues. CDR3 coding DNA: TGTGCCAGCAGTACCCGGGACAGGCCTGCTAGTGGCTACACCTTC. Translated: CASSTRDRPASGYTF.

The CDR3 reads CASSGMGQSNEKLFF. DNA for the CDR3: TGTGCCAGCAGCGGGATGGGACAGTCTAATGAAAAACTGTTTTTT. The chain carries TRBV9 and TRBJ1-4, with TRBD1 identical over 7 bases. J gave up 3 bases and V 3 bases, and 5 bases lay outside the gene matches. This CDR3 comprises 15 residues. Germline V gene data show CDR1 as SGDLS and CDR2 as YYNGEE.

The V and J genes are TRBV7-9 and TRBJ1-2; maybe TRBD1 (6 bases). CDR1 SEHNR and CDR2 FQNEAQ come from the germline V gene (reference sequence). Deletions cut 5 bases from V and 7 bases from J, with 14 bases between. The CDR3 extends over 13 amino acids. The CDR3 loop reads CASSPPGVSGYTF. DNA for the CDR3: TGTGCCAGCAGCCCTCCAGGGGTTTCTGGCTACACCTTC.

The V call is TRBV3-1 (or the pseudogene TRBV3-2), the J call TRBJ2-1, with TRBD1 matching over 8 bases. Losses at the gene ends were 2 bases for V and 10 bases for J; bases not matched to a gene: 7. Germline CDR1 reads LGHDT; CDR2 reads YNNKEL (reference sequence). CDR3 length equals 14 residues. The DNA of the CDR3 is TGTGCCAGCAGCCAATCCGCAGGGGGCCGGGAGCAGTTCTTC. Translating it yields CASSQSAGGREQFF.

V is TRBV5-1 and J is TRBJ2-7; 9 nucleotides line up with TRBD1. Germline V CDR1 and CDR2: SGHRS, YFSETQ. The CDR3 has 16 residues. Unmatched junction bases numbered 8, after V lost 0 bases and J lost 4 bases. The CDR3 DNA is TGCGCCAGCAGCTTGGACCCCGGGACAGGGAGTTACGAGCAGTACTTC. Amino acids: CASSLDPGTGSYEQYF.

This clone was counted a few times. The CDR3: CATRPAGEIFYEQYF. The DNA of the CDR3 is TGTGCCACCCGCCCAGCGGGGGAGATTTTCTACGAGCAGTACTTC. The genes are TRBV2 and TRBJ2-7; 8 bases map to TRBD2. CDR3 length: 15 amino acids. Germline trimming cut 10 bases from V and 3 bases from J; bases unmatched to any gene: 14. Germline V CDR1 and CDR2: SNHLY, FYNNEI.

The J gene is TRBJ1-1, the V gene TRBV7-2; tentatively, D is TRBD1 (6 bases). The CDR3 is 16 amino acids. The V gene's germline CDR1 is SGHTA and CDR2 FQGNSA. V lost 8 bases, J lost 4 bases, and 23 bases lay in between. This chain's CDR3 is CASRAQGTLMGTEAFF. The CDR3 nucleotides are TGTGCCAGCCGCGCGCAGGGGACCCTCATGGGCACTGAAGCTTTCTTT.

The chain recombines TRBV18 with TRBJ2-1; D unclear. The CDR3 runs 13 residues. V shed 3 bases and J shed 12 bases, with 15 bases lying between them. Germline CDR1 KGHSH, CDR2 LQKENI. CDR3 nucleotide sequence: TGTGCCAGCTCACCGGGCTCAGTGCTCGGGCAGTTCTTC. Translating gives CASSPGSVLGQFF. The full variable domain, in which reference TRBV18 and TRBJ2-1 provide the parts outside the CDR3, is NAGVMQNPRHLVRRRGQEARLRCSPMKGHSHVYWYRQLPEEGLKFMVYLQKENIIDESGMPKERFSAEFPKEGPSILRIQQVVRGDSAAYFCASSPGSVLGQFFGPGTRLTVL.

The CDR3, as DNA: TGTGCCAGCAGCAGTCTACAGGGGTCAGGAGCTAACTATGGCTACACCTTC. Protein sequence: CASSSLQGSGANYGYTF. The rearrangement uses TRBV3-1 (or the pseudogene TRBV3-2) and TRBJ1-2; 7 nucleotides align to TRBD1. The CDR3 is 17 amino acids. Trimming removed 5 bases from V and 0 bases from J; junction bases left unmatched: 12. Germline V gives CDR1 LGHDT, CDR2 YNNKEL (reference sequence).

The chain has TRBV29-1 and TRBJ1-5; 8 bases fit TRBD1. V dropped 4 bases and J dropped 4; count of bases not matched to a gene: 9. The CDR3 has 15 amino acids. Germline assignment: CDR1 SQVTM and CDR2 ANQGSEA. CDR3 amino acids: CSVGAGTGLNQPQHF. In DNA, the CDR3 is TGCAGCGTTGGCGCCGGGACAGGTCTTAATCAGCCCCAGCATTTT.

The rearrangement joins TRBV5-6 to TRBJ1-2; D is uncertain. The V end lost 4 bases, the J end lost 4 bases, and 14 bases lay between the germline ends. This CDR3 is 14 amino acids long. CDR1 and CDR2 from the germline V gene are SGHDT and YYEEEE. The CDR3 sequence: CASSRGSKGYGYTF. The CDR3 coding sequence is TGTGCCAGCAGCCGAGGGAGCAAAGGCTATGGCTACACCTTC.

The sample holds a few counts of this clone. This rearrangement joins TRBV9 to TRBJ2-2; 12 bases are a match to TRBD1. Germline CDR1 reads SGDLS; CDR2 reads YYNGEE. This CDR3 region has 16 residues. V gave up 3 bases and J gave up 7 bases; unmatched junction bases: 7. The CDR3, as DNA: TGTGCCAGCAGCGCCCGGGACAGGGGGCTTAACGGGGAGCTGTTTTTT. Translation: CASSARDRGLNGELFF.